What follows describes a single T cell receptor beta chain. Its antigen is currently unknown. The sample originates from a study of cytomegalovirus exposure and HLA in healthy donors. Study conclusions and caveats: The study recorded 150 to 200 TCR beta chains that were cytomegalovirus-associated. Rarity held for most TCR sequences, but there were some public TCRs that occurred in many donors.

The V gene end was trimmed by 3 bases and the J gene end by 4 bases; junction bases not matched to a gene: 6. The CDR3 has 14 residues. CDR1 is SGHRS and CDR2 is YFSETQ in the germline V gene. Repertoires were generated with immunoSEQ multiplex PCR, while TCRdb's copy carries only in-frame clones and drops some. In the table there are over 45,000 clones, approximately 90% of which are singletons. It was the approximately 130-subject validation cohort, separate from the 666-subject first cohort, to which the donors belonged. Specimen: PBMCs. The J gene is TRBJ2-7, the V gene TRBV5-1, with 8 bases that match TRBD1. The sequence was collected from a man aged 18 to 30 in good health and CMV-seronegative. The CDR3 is CASSSITGGYEQYF. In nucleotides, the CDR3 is TGCGCCAGCAGCTCGATAACAGGGGGGTACGAGCAGTACTTC. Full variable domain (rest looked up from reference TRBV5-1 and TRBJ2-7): KAGVTQTPRYLIKTRGQQVTLSCSPISGHRSVSWYQQTPGQGLQFLFEYFSETQRNKGNFPGRFSGRQFSNSRSEMNVSTLELGDSALYLCASSSITGGYEQYFGPGTRLTVT.